The rows below give T cell receptor beta chains drawn from one sample of a study of blood T cell repertoires in COVID-19. Produced via immunoSEQ multiplex PCR; TCRdb's table is partial and in-frame only. Of more than 95,000 clones in the sample, 91% were seen once. Sequencing was done on a sample of peripheral blood. The receptors originated from a human donor in a cohort sampled during active COVID-19. CDR3s include the opening cysteine and the closing phenylalanine or tryptophan. D genes are given only for firm matches. Clone size appears in some rows only: once, few, many, or a class for an expanded clone.

CDR3 protein: CASSLRESNSPLHF; CDR3 DNA: TGTGCCAGCAGTTTACGGGAATCAAATTCACCCCTCCACTTT; D gene: -; clone size: -; V gene: TRBV27; J gene: TRBJ1-6
CDR3 protein: CASRKAGGRNSPLHF; CDR3 DNA: TGTGCCAGCCGCAAGGCGGGGGGGCGTAATTCACCCCTCCACTTT; D gene: -; clone size: once; V gene: TRBV27; J gene: TRBJ1-6
CDR3 protein: CASSRDRSSTEAFF; CDR3 DNA: TGTGCCAGCAGTCGGGACAGAAGTTCCACTGAAGCTTTCTTT; D gene: TRBD1; clone size: -; V gene: TRBV2; J gene: TRBJ1-1
CDR3 protein: CASGSSSYNEQFF; CDR3 DNA: TGTGCCAGCGGGAGTAGCTCCTACAATGAGCAGTTCTTC; D gene: -; clone size: -; V gene: TRBV19; J gene: TRBJ2-1
CDR3 protein: CASSPRLAGAGELFF; CDR3 DNA: TGTGCCAGCAGTCCCCGGCTAGCGGGGGCCGGGGAGCTGTTTTTT; D gene: TRBD2; clone size: -; V gene: TRBV27; J gene: TRBJ2-2
CDR3 protein: CASMRRRSSYEQYF; CDR3 DNA: TGTGCCAGCATGAGACGGAGGAGCTCCTACGAGCAGTACTTC; D gene: -; clone size: -; V gene: TRBV6-5; J gene: TRBJ2-7
CDR3 protein: CASSQATEHPNYGYTF; CDR3 DNA: TGCGCCAGCAGCCAAGCGACAGAACACCCAAACTATGGCTACACCTTC; D gene: -; clone size: -; V gene: TRBV4-3; J gene: TRBJ1-2
CDR3 protein: CARQGARRNTIYF; CDR3 DNA: TGTGCCAGACAGGGGGCTAGAAGAAACACCATATATTTT; D gene: TRBD1; clone size: -; V gene: TRBV5-6; J gene: TRBJ1-3
CDR3 protein: CASSTGTEKYF; CDR3 DNA: TGTGCCAGCAGTACCGGGACAGAGAAGTACTTC; D gene: TRBD1; clone size: -; V gene: TRBV2; J gene: TRBJ2-7
CDR3 protein: CATSDPDRDGELFF; CDR3 DNA: TGTGCCACCAGTGACCCCGACAGGGATGGGGAGCTGTTTTTT; D gene: TRBD1; clone size: -; V gene: TRBV24-1; J gene: TRBJ2-2
CDR3 protein: CASSSAGTYEQYF; CDR3 DNA: TGTGCCAGCAGCTCCGCCGGTACCTACGAGCAGTACTTC; D gene: -; clone size: -; V gene: TRBV13; J gene: TRBJ2-7
CDR3 protein: CASSLLLAGEGDTQYF; CDR3 DNA: TGTGCCAGCAGCTTACTACTAGCGGGAGAGGGAGATACGCAGTATTTT; D gene: TRBD2; clone size: -; V gene: TRBV7-2; J gene: TRBJ2-3
CDR3 protein: CASSLKRALGPQHF; CDR3 DNA: TGTGCCAGCAGCTTAAAGAGGGCTTTGGGGCCCCAGCATTTT; D gene: -; clone size: -; V gene: TRBV7-9; J gene: TRBJ1-5
CDR3 protein: CASSPGAGWNSGSNQPQHF; CDR3 DNA: TGTGCCAGCAGCCCAGGGGCAGGTTGGAATTCAGGGAGCAATCAGCCCCAGCATTTT; D gene: -; clone size: -; V gene: TRBV7-8; J gene: TRBJ1-5
CDR3 protein: CASSQVQGGVYEQYF; CDR3 DNA: TGCGCCAGCAGCCAAGTACAGGGGGGGGTCTACGAGCAGTACTTC; D gene: -; clone size: -; V gene: TRBV4-1; J gene: TRBJ2-7
CDR3 protein: CASSQTGARAFF; CDR3 DNA: TGTGCCAGCAGTCAAACAGGGGCGAGGGCTTTCTTT; D gene: TRBD1; clone size: -; V gene: TRBV14; J gene: TRBJ1-1
CDR3 protein: CASRNRAGADTEAFF; CDR3 DNA: TGTGCCAGCAGAAACCGTGCAGGGGCTGATACTGAAGCTTTCTTT; D gene: -; clone size: -; V gene: TRBV14; J gene: TRBJ1-1
CDR3 protein: CAWSAAGRYYGYTF; CDR3 DNA: TGTGCCTGGAGTGCGGCGGGACGGTACTATGGCTACACCTTC; D gene: -; clone size: -; V gene: TRBV30; J gene: TRBJ1-2
CDR3 protein: CASRLGQGYMNTEAFF; CDR3 DNA: TGCGCCAGCAGGCTGGGACAGGGCTACATGAACACTGAAGCTTTCTTT; D gene: TRBD1; clone size: -; V gene: TRBV5-1; J gene: TRBJ1-1
CDR3 protein: CASSSATMNTEAFF; CDR3 DNA: TGCGCCAGCAGCTCGGCGACAATGAACACTGAAGCTTTCTTT; D gene: -; clone size: once; V gene: TRBV4-3; J gene: TRBJ1-1
CDR3 protein: CASSQESSSSHLGELFF; CDR3 DNA: TGCGCCAGCAGCCAAGAGTCGTCTAGCAGCCACCTAGGGGAGCTGTTTTTT; D gene: -; clone size: few; V gene: TRBV4-1; J gene: TRBJ2-2
CDR3 protein: CASSPSTGELFF; CDR3 DNA: TGTGCCAGCAGTCCCTCCACCGGGGAGCTGTTTTTT; D gene: -; clone size: -; V gene: TRBV28; J gene: TRBJ2-2
CDR3 protein: CASGLFVGGYNEQFF; CDR3 DNA: TGTGCTAGTGGTTTGTTTGTGGGAGGGTACAATGAGCAGTTCTTC; D gene: TRBD2; clone size: -; V gene: TRBV12-5; J gene: TRBJ2-1
CDR3 protein: CASSEFQGGLNTEAFF; CDR3 DNA: TGTGCCAGCAGTGAATTCCAGGGAGGGTTGAACACTGAGGCTTTCTTT; D gene: -; clone size: -; V gene: TRBV6-1; J gene: TRBJ1-1
CDR3 protein: CASSLRAGGAQHF; CDR3 DNA: TGTGCCAGCAGCTTGAGGGCTGGGGGGGCCCAGCATTTT; D gene: -; clone size: -; V gene: TRBV5-5; J gene: TRBJ1-5
CDR3 protein: CAWSDRLTVTDTQYF; CDR3 DNA: TGTGCCTGGAGTGATCGACTGACTGTCACAGATACGCAGTATTTT; D gene: -; clone size: -; V gene: TRBV30; J gene: TRBJ2-3
CDR3 protein: CASSETSGGTDTQYF; CDR3 DNA: TGTGCCAGCAGTGAGACTAGCGGGGGCACAGATACGCAGTATTTT; D gene: TRBD2; clone size: -; V gene: TRBV6-2/TRBV6-3; J gene: TRBJ2-3
CDR3 protein: CASSSEGLAGNEQFF; CDR3 DNA: TGTGCCAGCAGCTCCGAAGGACTAGCGGGGAATGAGCAGTTCTTC; D gene: TRBD2; clone size: -; V gene: TRBV7-8; J gene: TRBJ2-1
CDR3 protein: CASREDRADNSPLHF; CDR3 DNA: TGTGCCAGTAGAGAAGACAGGGCAGATAATTCACCCCTCCACTTT; D gene: TRBD1; clone size: -; V gene: TRBV19; J gene: TRBJ1-6
CDR3 protein: CASSYSLRDREGAFF; CDR3 DNA: TGTGCCAGCAGTTACTCGCTCCGGGACAGGGAGGGAGCTTTCTTT; D gene: TRBD1; clone size: -; V gene: TRBV6-2/TRBV6-3; J gene: TRBJ1-1
CDR3 protein: CASSAPRTGGLVGPYNEQFF; CDR3 DNA: TGTGCCAGCAGCGCCCCCCGGACAGGGGGTTTAGTGGGACCCTACAATGAGCAGTTCTTC; D gene: TRBD1; clone size: -; V gene: TRBV9; J gene: TRBJ2-1
CDR3 protein: CASKGLGGINRDTNIQYF; CDR3 DNA: TGTGCCAGTAAAGGACTAGGAGGCATCAATCGGGACACCAACATTCAGTACTTC; D gene: -; clone size: -; V gene: TRBV19; J gene: TRBJ2-4
CDR3 protein: CASSLELGGYNEQFF; CDR3 DNA: TGTGCCAGCAGCTTAGAGTTGGGAGGGTACAATGAGCAGTTCTTC; D gene: TRBD2; clone size: once; V gene: TRBV7-6; J gene: TRBJ2-1
CDR3 protein: CSVVLGSTDTQYF; CDR3 DNA: TGCAGCGTCGTACTAGGTTCGACAGATACGCAGTATTTT; D gene: -; clone size: once; V gene: TRBV29-1; J gene: TRBJ2-3
CDR3 protein: CASSLSPGTGGAGELFF; CDR3 DNA: TGTGCCAGCAGCTTAAGTCCTGGTACAGGGGGCGCCGGGGAGCTGTTTTTT; D gene: TRBD1; clone size: -; V gene: TRBV7-2; J gene: TRBJ2-2
CDR3 protein: CASSQEGLAGGQFF; CDR3 DNA: TGCGCCAGCAGCCAAGAGGGACTAGCGGGAGGGCAGTTCTTC; D gene: TRBD2; clone size: -; V gene: TRBV4-3; J gene: TRBJ2-1
CDR3 protein: CASRATRGSYNEQFF; CDR3 DNA: TGTGCCAGCCGGGCCACGCGGGGATCCTACAATGAGCAGTTCTTC; D gene: -; clone size: once; V gene: TRBV19; J gene: TRBJ2-1
CDR3 protein: CASRGTLSEQFF; CDR3 DNA: TGTGCCAGCAGAGGGACACTCAGTGAGCAGTTCTTC; D gene: -; clone size: -; V gene: TRBV28; J gene: TRBJ2-1
CDR3 protein: CASSSRGGVAYEQYF; CDR3 DNA: TGTGCCAGCAGCTCAAGGGGGGGGGTCGCCTACGAGCAGTACTTC; D gene: -; clone size: -; V gene: TRBV7-2; J gene: TRBJ2-7
CDR3 protein: CASSLVFGSNQPQHF; CDR3 DNA: TGCGCCAGCAGCTTGGTTTTCGGTTCCAATCAGCCCCAGCATTTT; D gene: -; clone size: -; V gene: TRBV5-1; J gene: TRBJ1-5
CDR3 protein: CASSLGGSTEAFF; CDR3 DNA: TGTGCCAGCAGCTTGGGGGGGAGCACTGAAGCTTTCTTT; D gene: -; clone size: -; V gene: TRBV7-3; J gene: TRBJ1-1
CDR3 protein: CASSLYTTGDANGYTF; CDR3 DNA: TGTGCCAGCAGCTTATACACGACAGGGGATGCGAATGGCTACACCTTC; D gene: TRBD1; clone size: -; V gene: TRBV7-2; J gene: TRBJ1-2
CDR3 protein: CASSPLAGGETQYF; CDR3 DNA: TGTGCCAGCAGTCCTCTAGCGGGAGGAGAGACCCAGTACTTC; D gene: TRBD2; clone size: once; V gene: TRBV28; J gene: TRBJ2-5
CDR3 protein: CASSQNAGVCLTYEQYF; CDR3 DNA: TGTGCCAGCAGCCAAAACGCCGGAGTCTGCCTTACCTACGAGCAGTACTTC; D gene: -; clone size: -; V gene: TRBV3-1/TRBV3-2; J gene: TRBJ2-7
CDR3 protein: CASSQDKGRDIINEQFF; CDR3 DNA: TGCGCCAGCAGCCAAGATAAGGGCAGGGACATTATCAATGAGCAGTTCTTC; D gene: -; clone size: once; V gene: TRBV4-3; J gene: TRBJ2-1
CDR3 protein: CASSQMGGFETQYF; CDR3 DNA: TGTGCCAGCAGCCAGATGGGGGGTTTTGAGACCCAGTACTTC; D gene: -; clone size: -; V gene: TRBV3-1/TRBV3-2; J gene: TRBJ2-5
CDR3 protein: CASSIGPNNEQFF; CDR3 DNA: TGTGCCAGTAGTATTGGGCCTAACAATGAGCAGTTCTTC; D gene: -; clone size: -; V gene: TRBV19; J gene: TRBJ2-1
CDR3 protein: CASSGTGLGPFAQYF; CDR3 DNA: TGTGCCAGCAGTGGGACAGGGTTGGGCCCTTTTGCACAGTATTTT; D gene: TRBD1; clone size: -; V gene: TRBV27; J gene: TRBJ2-3
CDR3 protein: CATYGPGEKLFF; CDR3 DNA: TGTGCCACCTACGGGCCGGGGGAAAAACTGTTTTTT; D gene: -; clone size: -; V gene: TRBV2; J gene: TRBJ1-4
CDR3 protein: CASSKSPETQYF; CDR3 DNA: TGTGCCAGCAGTAAGAGCCCGGAGACCCAGTACTTC; D gene: -; clone size: -; V gene: TRBV6-2/TRBV6-3; J gene: TRBJ2-5